The next 28 T cell receptor beta chains were all read from a single sample in a study of PD-1 blockade in mismatch repair-deficient tumors. Clones were read by immunoSEQ multiplex PCR, and TCRdb kept only the in-frame ones, dropping some. There are approximately 80,000 clones in the sample; 65% to 85% occur only once, and less than 6% lies in the top ten. Sequencing used peripheral blood, obtained 44 weeks after starting pembrolizumab. The source is an adult with mismatch repair-deficient cancer.

V gene TRBV9 combines with J gene TRBJ1-5; TRBD1 is a possible D gene (6 bases). Per germline, CDR1 SGDLS and CDR2 YYNGEE. The CDR3 covers 14 residues. V was cut by 0 bases and J by 6 bases, with 10 bases left in between. The CDR3, as DNA: TGTGCCAGCAGCGTAGGGGAGGGGGGTCAGCCCCAGCATTTT. Translation: CASSVGEGGQPQHF.

The chain's CDR3 is CASSQDLRGSYGTQYF. CDR3 DNA sequence: TGTGCCAGCAGCCAAGATTTAAGGGGGTCATATGGGACCCAGTACTTC. The chain uses TRBV4-2 and TRBJ2-5, with D possibly TRBD1 on 6 matching bases. Germline V gene lookup returns CDR1 LGHNA and CDR2 YNFKEQ. Trimming took off 0 bases at V and 7 bases at J, with 18 bases between the two ends. CDR3 length: 16 amino acids.

This chain joins TRBV5-1 and TRBJ1-5; D ambiguous. V was shortened by 0 bases and J by 5 bases, with 9 bases between the two germline ends. CDR3 length equals 14 residues. Germline assignment: CDR1 SGHRS and CDR2 YFSETQ. The CDR3 nucleotides read TGCGCCAGCAGCTTGGTCGGGAATCATCAGCCCCAGCATTTT. Translated: CASSLVGNHQPQHF.

This chain connects TRBV7-2 to TRBJ2-5; D is perhaps TRBD1 (5 bases). The CDR3 is 15 amino acids. Trimming left V 5 bases short and J 1 base short, with 14 bases between. CDR1 SGHTA and CDR2 FQGNSA come from the germline V gene. In DNA, the CDR3 is TGTGCCAGCAGCGACGTTAGGACATTCCAAGAGACCCAGTACTTC. As protein: CASSDVRTFQETQYF. The full variable domain, with the rest looked up from reference TRBV7-2 and TRBJ2-5, is GAGVSQSPSNKVTEKGKDVELRCDPISGHTALYWYRQSLGQGLEFLIYFQGNSAPDKSGLPSDRFSAERTGGSVSTLTIQRTQQEDSAVYLCASSDVRTFQETQYFGPGTRLLVL.

This chain connects TRBV28 to TRBJ1-1; 8 bases agree with TRBD1. The CDR3 loop spans 15 amino acids. Germline-derived CDR1 and CDR2 are MDHEN and SYDVKM. Losses at the gene ends were 7 bases for V and 5 bases for J; bases not matched to a gene: 12. The CDR3 loop is CASTPTGGVFTEAFF. As DNA, the CDR3 is TGTGCCAGCACCCCCACAGGGGGGGTATTTACTGAAGCTTTCTTT.

The rearrangement joins TRBV18 to TRBJ1-4; 9 positions agree with TRBD1. The CDR3 has 15 amino acids. Germline lookup yields CDR1 KGHSH and CDR2 LQKENI. V shed 6 bases, J shed 5 bases, and the junction held 7 bases outside the gene matches. For the CDR3, the DNA is TGTGCCAGCTCCCAGGACAGGGGAAAAAATGAAAAACTGTTTTTT. It is translated as CASSQDRGKNEKLFF.

V usage is TRBV2 and J usage is TRBJ2-1, with 12 bases fitting TRBD2. This CDR3 contains 13 residues. Trimming cost V 8 bases and J 8 bases; bases outside gene matches: 4. The V gene's germline CDR1 is SNHLY and CDR2 FYNNEI. Here the CDR3 DNA reads TGTGCCAGCCTAGCGGGAGGGCCCTATGAGCAGTTCTTC. Its protein is CASLAGGPYEQFF.

This clone was seen more than once but under ten times. The V gene is TRBV27, the J gene TRBJ1-5, with a tentative D call TRBD1 (5 bases). The CDR3 sequence is 15 residues long. Germline CDR1 reads MNHEY; CDR2 reads SMNVEV (reference sequence). Deletions cut 3 bases from V and 3 bases from J, with 12 bases between. CDR3 DNA sequence: TGTGCCAGCAGTTTTAGCACAGGACACAATCAGCCCCAGCATTTT. It translates to CASSFSTGHNQPQHF.

This clone was seen only a few times. This rearrangement joins TRBV7-9 to TRBJ2-1, with D perhaps matching TRBD1 (5 bases). Germline V gene data show CDR1 as SEHNR and CDR2 as FQNEAQ (reference sequence). The CDR3 is 16 amino acids. Trimming took off 8 bases at V and 0 bases at J, with 17 bases between the two ends. CDR3 protein: CASALQGLRSYNEQFF. The CDR3 DNA sequence: TGTGCCAGCGCCCTCCAGGGCCTCCGCTCCTACAATGAGCAGTTCTTC. Looking up the rest from reference TRBV7-9 and TRBJ2-1 gives the full variable domain: DTGVSQNPRHKITKRGQNVTFRCDPISEHNRLYWYRQTLGQGPEFLTYFQNEAQLEKSRLLSDRFSAERPKGSFSTLEIQRTEQGDSAMYLCASALQGLRSYNEQFFGPGTRLTVL.

This sequence joins TRBV5-6 and TRBJ2-5, with 8 nucleotides matching TRBD2. The DNA end is more similar to TRBJ2-7, so the J call may be wrong. Germline V gene data show CDR1 as SGHDT and CDR2 as YYEEEE. The CDR3 is 15 residues long. The CDR3 spells CASSGDSGKFNEQYF. CDR3 DNA sequence: TGTGCCAGCAGCGGCGATAGCGGGAAGTTCAACGAGCAGTACTTC.

The V gene is TRBV10-2, the J gene TRBJ2-7, with D tentatively TRBD2 (5 bases). CDR3 length: 15 residues. Germline CDR1 reads WSHSY; CDR2 reads SAAADI. V lost 7 bases and J lost 0, with 16 bases in between. CDR3 nucleotides: TGCGCCAGCACCCCGAGGATGGGGAGCTCCTACGAGCAGTACTTC. Its protein product is CASTPRMGSSYEQYF.

The chain recombines TRBV7-9 with TRBJ1-2; a weak D match, TRBD1 (6 bases). CDR3 size: 15 residues. Germline-derived CDR1 and CDR2 are SEHNR and FQNEAQ (reference sequence). The germline V and J ends were trimmed by 6 bases and 4 bases, with 18 bases remaining between them. The DNA of the CDR3 is TGTGCCAGCAGACCGGGCGGGGGGCTATTCTATGGCTACACCTTC. Protein sequence: CASRPGGGLFYGYTF.

J is TRBJ2-5 and V is TRBV2; TRBD2 matches 7 bases. The J segment lost 0 bases and the V segment lost 8 bases, leaving 6 bases of the junction unmatched. The CDR3 length is 14 residues. The germline CDR1 and CDR2 sequences are SNHLY and FYNNEI. The CDR3 DNA reads as TGTGCCAGCCGGGAGGTCGGGAACCAAGAGACCCAGTACTTC. Translation: CASREVGNQETQYF.

This chain links TRBV11-2 with TRBJ2-7, with TRBD1 identical over 8 bases. This CDR3 contains 15 residues. CDR1 and CDR2 from the germline V gene are SGHAT and FQNNGV. The J segment lost 5 bases and the V segment lost 1 base, leaving 7 bases of the junction unmatched. CDR3 in DNA: TGTGCCAGCAGCTTAGTCGCCAGGGGGCCCGACGAGCAGTACTTC. Translated: CASSLVARGPDEQYF.

This sequence joins TRBV7-2 and TRBJ1-5, with D uncertain. Per germline, CDR1 SGHTA and CDR2 FQGNSA. V lost 5 bases and J 9 bases, leaving 11 bases between the germline ends. The CDR3 consists of 12 residues. CDR3 nucleotide sequence: TGTGCCAGCAGCCTCCCCCCTTTGCCCCAGCATTTT. Amino acids: CASSLPPLPQHF. Based on the CDR3 plus reference TRBV7-2 and TRBJ1-5, the full variable domain is GAGVSQSPSNKVTEKGKDVELRCDPISGHTALYWYRQSLGQGLEFLIYFQGNSAPDKSGLPSDRFSAERTGGSVSTLTIQRTQQEDSAVYLCASSLPPLPQHFGDGTRLSIL.

V and J are TRBV7-2 and TRBJ1-5; D is undetermined. Germline CDR1 and CDR2: SGHTA and FQGNSA. The CDR3 totals 14 residues. The V end lost 5 bases, the J end lost 5 bases, and 13 bases lay between the germline ends. The CDR3 loop is CASSLSDGDQPQHF. The CDR3 region has the DNA TGTGCCAGCAGCCTCTCGGACGGGGATCAGCCCCAGCATTTT.

This rearrangement joins TRBV11-2 to TRBJ2-7; D ambiguous. The CDR3 extends over 12 amino acids. CDR1 is SGHAT and CDR2 is FQNNGV in the germline V gene. V was shortened by 3 bases and J by 6 bases, with 9 bases between the two germline ends. In nucleotides, the CDR3 is TGTGCCAGCAGCTTGGTACGCCTCGAGCAGTACTTC. Residues: CASSLVRLEQYF.

This clone was detected once. V is TRBV28 and J is TRBJ1-4; D remains unclear. Germline V gives CDR1 MDHEN, CDR2 SYDVKM. This CDR3 is built from 12 residues. The V end was cut by 2 bases, the J end by 8 bases, with 6 bases between. CDR3 nucleotide sequence: TGTGCCAGCAGTTTACAGCGAGAAAAACTGTTTTTT. It encodes CASSLQREKLFF.

V usage is TRBV11-2 and J usage is TRBJ2-1, with D tentatively TRBD1 (5 bases). Germline loops: CDR1 SGHAT, CDR2 FQNNGV. The CDR3 extends over 14 amino acids. CDR3 sequence: CASRRGTSYNEQFF. CDR3 DNA: TGTGCTTCTCGAAGGGGAACGTCCTACAATGAGCAGTTCTTC. Complete variable domain (other parts from reference TRBV11-2 and TRBJ2-1): EAGVAQSPRYKIIEKRQSVAFWCNPISGHATLYWYQQILGQGPKLLIQFQNNGVVDDSQLPKDRFSAERLKGVDSTLKIQPAKLEDSAVYLCASRRGTSYNEQFFGPGTRLTVL.

This chain links TRBV5-1 with TRBJ2-7; D is unresolved. CDR3 length: 13 residues. Germline values: CDR1 SGHRS, CDR2 YFSETQ. Trimming removed 0 bases at V and 1 base at J, with 5 bases between. The CDR3 reads CASSLGVSYEQYF. CDR3 nucleotides: TGCGCCAGCAGCTTGGGGGTTTCCTACGAGCAGTACTTC.

The gene calls are TRBV27 and TRBJ1-2; D remains unclear. Trimming pared 2 bases from V and 2 bases from J, leaving 9 bases between. This CDR3 is 14 amino acids long. Germline assignment: CDR1 MNHEY and CDR2 SMNVEV (reference sequence). CDR3 sequence reads: CASSLDGRNYGYTF. The CDR3, as DNA: TGTGCCAGCAGTTTAGACGGGAGAAACTATGGCTACACCTTC.

The genes are TRBV2 and TRBJ1-2; 7 bases align to TRBD1. With 6 bases clipped from V and 7 bases from J, the junction kept 8 bases outside the gene matches. CDR1 is SNHLY, CDR2 FYNNEI, per germline. This CDR3 has 13 amino acids. The DNA of the CDR3 is TGTGCCAGCAGGGACGGACAGGCTTCTGGCTACACCTTC. This gives the protein CASRDGQASGYTF.

The chain is built from TRBV25-1 and TRBJ1-3; TRBD1 is a possible D gene (6 bases). The CDR3 runs 14 residues. The V gene's germline CDR1 is MGHDK and CDR2 SYGVNS. Trimming left V 6 bases short and J 4 bases short, with 13 bases between. The DNA of the CDR3 is TGTGCCAGCAGGGGGGGCGGGAGAGGAAACACCATATATTTT. Translating it yields CASRGGGRGNTIYF.

The chain carries TRBV27 and TRBJ1-1; D possibly corresponds to TRBD1 (5 bases). V lost 6 bases and J 1 base, leaving 9 bases between the germline ends. The CDR3 contains 13 residues. The germline gives CDR1 MNHEY, CDR2 SMNVEV (reference sequence). CDR3 sequence (DNA): TGTGCCAGCAGCAGGGTAAGGAACACTGAAGCTTTCTTT. It encodes CASSRVRNTEAFF.

CDR3 sequence: CSVAGDSYEQYF. CDR3 nucleotides: TGCAGCGTTGCGGGGGACTCCTACGAGCAGTACTTC. The chain has TRBV29-1 and TRBJ2-7; possibly TRBD2 for D (6 bases). V gave up 4 bases and J gave up 0 bases, with 7 bases separating them. Germline CDR1 reads SQVTM; CDR2 reads ANQGSEA. The CDR3 covers 12 residues.

This chain links TRBV5-8 with TRBJ2-1; D possibly corresponds to TRBD1 (5 bases). The CDR3 is made up of 11 amino acids. Trimming took 4 bases from V and 10 from J, leaving 9 bases between them. Per germline, CDR1 SGHTS and CDR2 YDEGEE. The CDR3 spells CASSRTYEQFF. DNA of the CDR3: TGTGCCAGCAGCCGGACATACGAGCAGTTCTTC.

This chain uses TRBV13 with TRBJ2-7; D possibly corresponds to TRBD1 (6 bases). V was shortened by 5 bases and J by 4 bases, with 15 bases between the two germline ends. Germline assignment: CDR1 PRHDT and CDR2 FYEKMQ (reference sequence). This CDR3 contains 14 residues. The CDR3 region has the DNA TGTGCCAGCAGCAGAAACGGCAGGGGATACGAGCAGTACTTC. Amino acid sequence: CASSRNGRGYEQYF.

The genes are TRBV29-1 and TRBJ1-2; D not resolved. V lost 2 bases, J lost 7 bases, and 11 bases lay in between. The CDR3 totals 12 residues. Germline loops: CDR1 SQVTM, CDR2 ANQGSEA. CDR3 DNA sequence: TGCAGCGTTGAAATCGGAGGGTCTGGCTACACCTTC. Translated, it gives CSVEIGGSGYTF.